Below, 27 T cell receptor beta chains from the same sample are listed, as sequenced in a study of blood T cell repertoires in COVID-19. Here immunoSEQ multiplex PCR was the method, and the copy in TCRdb shows in-frame clones only, minus some. The sample shows 13,000 to 15,000 clones, roughly nine tenths of them seen only once. The sample comprised peripheral blood. Receptors originate from a man aged 45-65 years with active COVID-19.

This chain uses TRBV19 with TRBJ2-1; D unclear. CDR1 and CDR2 (germline): LNHDA, SQIVND (reference sequence). The ends were cut back, 1 base at V and 3 bases at J, with 7 bases in the middle. The CDR3 runs 14 residues. The CDR3 DNA sequence: TGTGCCAGTAGTATAGTTCCAGTCTACAATGAGCAGTTCTTC. This encodes CASSIVPVYNEQFF.

The chain employs TRBV19 and TRBJ2-5, with 9 bases matching TRBD1. Germline V CDR1 and CDR2: LNHDA, SQIVND (reference sequence). V dropped 5 bases and J dropped 5; count of bases not matched to a gene: 9. This CDR3 contains 15 residues. CDR3 coding DNA: TGTGCCAGTAGTTTCCCGACCGGGACAGGGGAGACCCAGTACTTC. This codes for CASSFPTGTGETQYF.

V usage is TRBV7-2 and J usage is TRBJ1-1; D is unclear. CDR3 size: 13 residues. The ends were cut back, 6 bases at V and 5 bases at J, with 13 bases in the middle. The germline V gene encodes CDR1 SGHTA and CDR2 FQGNSA. For the CDR3, the DNA is TGTGCCAGCAGTTTCGGGGAGGGAACTGAAGCTTTCTTT. It is translated as CASSFGEGTEAFF.

This clone was seen a few times. This chain links TRBV4-1 with TRBJ2-7; 11 nucleotides line up with TRBD2. The germline gives CDR1 MGHRA, CDR2 YSYEKL. The junction had 6 bases not matched to a gene; V was cut back by 3 bases and J by 5 bases. This CDR3 comprises 15 residues. The CDR3 DNA reads as TGCGCCAGCAGCCAGGAACTAGCGGGAGTTAACGAGCAGTACTTC. The encoded protein is CASSQELAGVNEQYF.

The table lists this clone with a count of one. The chain combines TRBV28 with TRBJ1-1; D is unclear. Germline loops: CDR1 MDHEN, CDR2 SYDVKM. Trimming took off 5 bases at V and 1 base at J, with 14 bases between the two ends. The CDR3 loop spans 15 amino acids. The CDR3 DNA follows: TGTGCCAGCAGTCCGGGGAGCAGCCCGAACACTGAAGCTTTCTTT. Amino acid sequence: CASSPGSSPNTEAFF.

The CDR3 protein is CASSTLGQGNYGYTF. DNA of the CDR3: TGTGCCAGCAGTACCCTCGGACAGGGGAACTATGGCTACACCTTC. The chain has TRBV28 and TRBJ1-2; 9 bases agree with TRBD1. This CDR3 spans 15 amino acids. In germline, CDR1 is MDHEN, CDR2 SYDVKM. The V gene end was trimmed by 5 bases and the J gene end by 2 bases; junction bases not matched to a gene: 6.

This chain connects TRBV28 to TRBJ2-7; D is possibly TRBD1 (6 bases). Germline-derived CDR1 and CDR2 are MDHEN and SYDVKM. The V end was cut by 7 bases, the J end by 3 bases, with 16 bases between. This CDR3 has 14 residues. The CDR3 DNA follows: TGTGCCAGCACCTCTAGGACAGCTTTCTACGAGCAGTACTTC. This gives the protein CASTSRTAFYEQYF.

The chain recombines TRBV9 with TRBJ2-5; 10 nucleotides align to TRBD1. The trim removed 3 bases at V and 6 bases at J, leaving 5 bases unmatched. Germline V CDR1 and CDR2: SGDLS, YYNGEE. The CDR3 length is 14 residues. CDR3 sequence (DNA): TGTGCCAGCAGCGATGACAGGGGGCCGAAGACCCAGTACTTC. This sequence encodes CASSDDRGPKTQYF.

The chain carries TRBV6-5 and TRBJ1-1, with D unresolved. Trimming took 0 bases from V and 2 from J, leaving 10 bases between them. The germline gives CDR1 MNHEY, CDR2 SVGAGI. The CDR3 has 15 amino acids. The DNA of the CDR3 is TGTGCCAGCAGTTACTCGGGGAGGATAAACACTGAAGCTTTCTTT. Residues: CASSYSGRINTEAFF.

In nucleotides, the CDR3 is TGTGCCAGCAGCGCTAGCGGGGGGAACACCGGGGAGCTGTTTTTT. It is translated as CASSASGGNTGELFF. The rearrangement joins TRBV7-2 to TRBJ2-2; 10 nucleotides align to TRBD2. V shed 5 bases and J 1 base; nucleotides not matched to a gene: 1. CDR3 length: 15 residues. From germline, CDR1 is SGHTA and CDR2 FQGNSA.

This clone was seen a single time. The CDR3 DNA reads TGTGCCAGCACCCCTTGGGACAGGGGTGGCGGCTACACCTTC. This translates into CASTPWDRGGGYTF. The gene calls are TRBV7-8 and TRBJ1-2; 10 bases are shared with TRBD1. With V trimmed by 7 bases and J by 8 bases, 10 bases remained unmatched. The V gene's germline CDR1 is SGHVS and CDR2 FQNEAQ. This CDR3 region has 14 residues.

The rearrangement uses TRBV9 and TRBJ2-1; 11 bases map to TRBD2. This CDR3 has 18 residues. The germline CDR1 and CDR2 sequences are SGDLS and YYNGEE. V lost 0 bases to trimming and J lost 6 bases; unmatched junction nucleotides: 11. The DNA for the CDR3 is TGTGCCAGCAGCGTAGACGGGACTAGCGGTAGATATTTCAATGAGCAGTTCTTC. Residues: CASSVDGTSGRYFNEQFF.

The rearrangement links TRBV2 to TRBJ1-2; 7 bases are shared with TRBD1. V lost 3 bases, J lost 0 bases, and 4 bases stayed unmatched. CDR3 length equals 15 residues. Germline CDR1 is SNHLY and CDR2 is FYNNEI. CDR3 DNA: TGTGCCAGCAGTGATGAGGGGGCGACTAACTATGGCTACACCTTC. It specifies CASSDEGATNYGYTF.

This CDR3 reads CASSSTGLGGELFF. Written as DNA, the CDR3 is TGTGCCAGTAGTTCCACAGGGTTGGGAGGGGAGCTGTTTTTT. This sequence joins TRBV19 and TRBJ2-2; the D gene is possibly TRBD1 (6 bases). The CDR3 loop spans 14 amino acids. Germline assignment: CDR1 LNHDA and CDR2 SQIVND (reference sequence). The V gene lost 5 bases and the J gene lost 8 bases, with 15 bases spanning the gap.

The chain combines TRBV9 with TRBJ1-1, with D uncertain. Germline CDR1 is SGDLS and CDR2 is YYNGEE. The CDR3 is 13 amino acids. Between the trimmed V and J ends, which lost 4 bases and 1 base, there was a span of 8 bases. As DNA, the CDR3 is TGTGCCAGCAGCCTAACTGAGAACACTGAAGCTTTCTTT. Its translation: CASSLTENTEAFF.

J is TRBJ1-6 and V is TRBV6-5; weak D call: TRBD1 (6 bases). V was cut by 6 bases and J by 5 bases, with 8 bases left in between. The CDR3 length is 13 residues. CDR1 MNHEY and CDR2 SVGAGI come from the germline V gene. The CDR3 region is CASRRGNNSPLHF. In DNA, the CDR3 is TGTGCCAGCAGGAGGGGGAATAATTCACCCCTCCACTTT.

The chain carries TRBV5-4 and TRBJ1-1; D gene uncertain. The germline CDR1 and CDR2 sequences are SGHNT and YYREEE (reference sequence). This CDR3 has 13 residues. With 10 bases removed from V and 0 bases from J, the gap between germline ends came to 13 bases. The CDR3 nucleotides read TGTGCCTCCCAAATGGAGATGAACACTGAAGCTTTCTTT. Encoded protein: CASQMEMNTEAFF.

The V call is TRBV7-9, the J call TRBJ2-7; D ambiguous. The V and J ends lost 2 bases and 2 bases respectively, with 10 bases between them. This CDR3 comprises 14 residues. Germline loops: CDR1 SEHNR, CDR2 FQNEAQ (reference sequence). The CDR3 protein is CASSLFQETYEQYF. The CDR3 nucleotides are TGTGCCAGCAGCTTATTCCAGGAAACCTACGAGCAGTACTTC.

Only one count was recorded for this clone. V and J are TRBV28 and TRBJ2-7, with TRBD2 matching over 10 bases. This CDR3 spans 15 amino acids. Trimming at V came to 5 bases and at J to 7 bases, leaving 11 bases not matched to a gene. The germline V gene has CDR1 MDHEN and CDR2 SYDVKM. The CDR3 is CASSQAGGPLAEQYF. The CDR3 bases are TGTGCCAGCAGTCAAGCGGGAGGGCCCCTGGCGGAGCAGTACTTC. Using reference TRBV28 and TRBJ2-7 for the parts outside the CDR3, the full variable domain is DVKVTQSSRYLVKRTGEKVFLECVQDMDHENMFWYRQDPGLGLRLIYFSYDVKMKEKGDIPEGYSVSREKKERFSLILESASTNQTSMYLCASSQAGGPLAEQYFGPGTRLTVT.

The chain couples TRBV5-4 to TRBJ1-4; no definite D call. Germline CDR1 reads SGHNT; CDR2 reads YYREEE (reference sequence). The CDR3 sequence is 14 residues long. V lost 0 bases and J 5 bases, leaving 8 bases between the germline ends. The CDR3 is CASSLDRINEKLFF. Written as DNA, the CDR3 is TGTGCCAGCAGCTTGGACAGAATCAATGAAAAACTGTTTTTT.

The CDR3 region is CASSPGLASDTQYF. DNA for the CDR3: TGTGCCAGCAGCCCCGGACTAGCCTCAGATACGCAGTATTTT. The chain couples TRBV7-2 to TRBJ2-3, with 8 bases identical to TRBD2. Unmatched junction bases numbered 5, after V lost 5 bases and J lost 4 bases. Germline V gene lookup returns CDR1 SGHTA and CDR2 FQGNSA. The CDR3 has 14 amino acids.

The table lists this clone with a few counts. One junction end disagrees with the germline gene, perhaps due to a read error. This chain joins TRBV30 and TRBJ2-7; 8 bases map to TRBD1. The germline V gene has CDR1 GTSNPN and CDR2 SVGIG (reference sequence). The CDR3 totals 11 residues. This CDR3 is CAWSGQGRPDF. The CDR3 DNA reads TGTGCCTGGAGTGGACAGGGGCGGCCAGACTTC.

The chain couples TRBV29-1 to TRBJ2-7, with TRBD2 matching over 8 bases. The CDR3 runs 13 residues. With 5 bases clipped from V and 7 bases from J, the junction kept 10 bases outside the gene matches. Germline assignment: CDR1 SQVTM and CDR2 ANQGSEA. Written as DNA, the CDR3 is TGCAGCGTTAGCGGGAGTACCTCGGGGGAGCAGTACTTC. Residues: CSVSGSTSGEQYF.

The chain couples TRBV14 to TRBJ2-1, with 10 bases fitting TRBD2. Losses at the gene ends were 2 bases for V and 3 bases for J; bases not matched to a gene: 4. The length of the CDR3 is 16 residues. Germline V CDR1 and CDR2: SGHDN, FVKESK. CDR3 DNA sequence: TGTGCCAGCAGCCAACTAGCGGGGGTCAACTACAATGAGCAGTTCTTC. Protein product: CASSQLAGVNYNEQFF.

The CDR3 is CASSLRRPTARGEKLFF. In DNA, the CDR3 is TGTGCCAGCAGTTTACGCCGCCCGACCGCGCGGGGTGAAAAACTGTTTTTT. This chain connects TRBV28 to TRBJ1-4, with D hard to call. V shed 2 bases and J shed 7 bases, with 20 bases lying between them. The CDR3 has 17 amino acids. Looked up from germline, CDR1 is MDHEN and CDR2 is SYDVKM.

The J gene is TRBJ2-1, the V gene TRBV7-3, with 8 bases that match TRBD2. V was clipped by 0 bases and J by 4 bases; unmatched bases: 11. This CDR3 is 18 amino acids long. The germline CDR1 and CDR2 sequences are SGHTA and FQGTGA. The chain's CDR3 is CASSLTGGGLGRYNEQFF. DNA of the CDR3: TGTGCCAGCAGCTTAACTGGCGGGGGGCTTGGAAGATACAATGAGCAGTTCTTC.

This chain joins TRBV3-1 (or the pseudogene TRBV3-2) and TRBJ1-4; 9 bases are shared with TRBD1. Germline assignment: CDR1 LGHDT and CDR2 YNNKEL (reference sequence). V dropped 3 bases and J dropped 3; count of bases not matched to a gene: 8. CDR3 length equals 17 residues. The CDR3 DNA reads as TGTGCCAGCAGCCAGTCCCGGGACAGGGTTTCTAATGAAAAACTGTTTTTT. Translation: CASSQSRDRVSNEKLFF.